Presented here are 25 T cell receptor beta chains from one specimen sequenced in a study of cytomegalovirus exposure and HLA in healthy donors. The PCR had 60 Vbeta and 13 Jbeta primers. The repertoire was sequenced with immunoSEQ multiplex PCR; TCRdb's copy has only in-frame clones and lacks some. The profile covers 150,000 to 200,000 clones, with less than 80% appearing a single time and around 1.5% taken by the ten largest. The material sequenced was PBMCs. The receptors originated from a man aged 18 to 30 in good health and CMV-seronegative.

This chain's CDR3 is CASLIYRRSGGDTDTQYF. CDR3 DNA sequence: TGTGCCAGCCTTATTTATCGACGTAGCGGGGGGGACACAGATACGCAGTATTTT. The chain couples TRBV6-8 to TRBJ2-3, with 11 bases that match TRBD2. From germline, CDR1 is MNHGY and CDR2 SAAAGT. The CDR3 consists of 18 residues. Trimming cost V 8 bases and J 2 bases; bases outside gene matches: 15.

This clone is a singleton in its sample. The chain carries TRBV29-1 and TRBJ1-1; 10 nucleotides align to TRBD1. J gave up 1 base and V 5 bases, and 7 bases lay outside the gene matches. CDR1 is SQVTM and CDR2 is ANQGSEA in the germline V gene. CDR3 length: 15 residues. CDR3 in amino acids: CSVRGTGEGNTEAFF. The CDR3 bases are TGCAGCGTTCGGGGGACAGGGGAGGGGAACACTGAAGCTTTCTTT.

V and J are TRBV5-6 and TRBJ2-1, with 13 bases aligning to TRBD2. Germline CDR1 and CDR2: SGHDT and YYEEEE. The V segment lost 5 bases and the J segment 14 bases; nucleotides outside the gene matches: 7. This CDR3 has 13 residues. The CDR3: CASRETSGGPEFF. CDR3 in DNA: TGTGCCAGCAGAGAGACTAGCGGGGGGCCAGAGTTCTTC.

This clone was seen just once. V usage is TRBV28 and J usage is TRBJ1-6, with D hard to call. The V end lost 6 bases, the J end lost 7 bases, and 16 bases lay between the germline ends. The germline gives CDR1 MDHEN, CDR2 SYDVKM. There are 15 residues in the CDR3. The CDR3 bases are TGTGCCAGCAGAGAAGATGCCGGTTGGAATTCACCCCTCCACTTT. Translation gives CASREDAGWNSPLHF.

V usage is TRBV6-5 and J usage is TRBJ1-1, with D hard to call. Germline CDR1 and CDR2: MNHEY and SVGAGI. This CDR3 has 13 residues. Trimming removed 8 bases from V and 2 bases from J, with 12 bases in between. The CDR3 bases are TGTGCCAGCGAGGGTATCCAAAACACTGAAGCTTTCTTT. Encoded protein: CASEGIQNTEAFF.

The chain recombines TRBV2 with TRBJ1-3; D remains ambiguous. CDR1 and CDR2 (germline): SNHLY, FYNNEI. V gave up 6 bases and J gave up 0 bases, with 18 bases separating them. The CDR3 runs 17 residues. The CDR3 here is CASSDTVLSPSGNTIYF. The CDR3 region has the DNA TGTGCCAGCAGCGACACGGTGTTATCCCCCTCTGGAAACACCATATATTTT.

The chain links TRBV30 to TRBJ2-2, with D possibly being TRBD1 (8 bases). The V end lost 3 bases, the J end lost 6 bases, and 17 bases lay between the germline ends. This CDR3 comprises 15 residues. Germline V CDR1 and CDR2: GTSNPN, SVGIG (reference sequence). The CDR3 region is CAWRPRTGRAGELFF. DNA for the CDR3: TGTGCCTGGAGGCCCCGGACAGGGAGGGCCGGGGAGCTGTTTTTT.

The J gene is TRBJ2-3, the V gene TRBV7-6, with a weak D call TRBD2 (5 bases). The CDR3 has 17 residues. Germline values: CDR1 SGHVS, CDR2 FNYEAQ. V lost 1 base, J lost 5 bases, and 19 bases lay in between. This CDR3 is CASSLGIGPRAGDTQYF. The DNA of the CDR3 is TGTGCCAGCAGCTTAGGTATCGGGCCCCGGGCGGGAGATACGCAGTATTTT.

V is TRBV2 and J is TRBJ2-4; 8 bases agree with TRBD2. This CDR3 comprises 14 residues. From germline, CDR1 is SNHLY and CDR2 FYNNEI. V dropped 5 bases and J dropped 8; count of bases not matched to a gene: 8. CDR3 sequence (DNA): TGTGCCAGCAGTCCCCGGGGAGCGGGAGACATTCAGTACTTC. This codes for CASSPRGAGDIQYF. The whole variable domain, filled in from reference TRBV2 and TRBJ2-4, reads EPEVTQTPSHQVTQMGQEVILRCVPISNHLYFYWYRQILGQKVEFLVSFYNNEISEKSEIFDDQFSVERPDGSNFTLKIRSTKLEDSAMYFCASSPRGAGDIQYFGAGTRLSVL.

The genes are TRBV5-1 and TRBJ1-2, with D maybe TRBD1 (5 bases). CDR3 length: 15 residues. The germline V gene has CDR1 SGHRS and CDR2 YFSETQ. Trimming left V 0 bases short and J 4 bases short, with 13 bases between. CDR3 protein: CASSLGAGPGYGYTF. The CDR3 nucleotides are TGCGCCAGCAGCTTGGGAGCAGGGCCGGGCTATGGCTACACCTTC.

The chain employs TRBV19 and TRBJ1-5; a possible D gene is TRBD1 (6 bases). The CDR3 is 15 amino acids. Germline lookup yields CDR1 LNHDA and CDR2 SQIVND (reference sequence). The ends were cut back, 4 bases at V and 6 bases at J, with 16 bases in the middle. Here the CDR3 DNA reads TGTGCCAGTAGTAGCGGATCAGGGGTCGGTCAGCCCCAGCATTTT. Its translation is CASSSGSGVGQPQHF. The whole variable domain, filled in from reference TRBV19 and TRBJ1-5, reads DGGITQSPKYLFRKEGQNVTLSCEQNLNHDAMYWYRQDPGQGLRLIYYSQIVNDFQKGDIAEGYSVSREKKESFPLTVTSAQKNPTAFYLCASSSGSGVGQPQHFGDGTRLSIL.

CDR3 amino acids: CSVGLLTVSTEAFF. In DNA form, the CDR3 reads TGCAGCGTGGGACTCCTGACAGTCTCCACTGAAGCTTTCTTT. The gene calls are TRBV29-1 and TRBJ1-1, with a tentative D call TRBD1 (5 bases). CDR3 length: 14 residues. Trimming took off 6 bases at V and 4 bases at J, with 18 bases between the two ends. Germline V gene sequence: CDR1 SQVTM, CDR2 ANQGSEA.

The chain carries TRBV9 and TRBJ2-7, with TRBD1 as a possible D gene (5 bases). Trimming left V 4 bases short and J 0 bases short, with 11 bases between. Germline V gene sequence: CDR1 SGDLS, CDR2 YYNGEE. This CDR3 is built from 14 residues. The CDR3 DNA reads TGTGCCAGCAGCCGGGCCCAGGGCTCCTACGAGCAGTACTTC. This encodes CASSRAQGSYEQYF.

J is TRBJ1-2 and V is TRBV5-1, with unresolved D. Trimming left V 1 base short and J 5 bases short, with 15 bases between. This CDR3 contains 15 residues. Looked up from germline, CDR1 is SGHRS and CDR2 is YFSETQ. The CDR3 region has the DNA TGCGCCAGCAGCTTGACGGTGACAATCTCGTATGGCTACACCTTC. This sequence encodes CASSLTVTISYGYTF.

The V and J genes are TRBV5-6 and TRBJ1-1; the D gene is possibly TRBD1 (6 bases). Germline V gene sequence: CDR1 SGHDT, CDR2 YYEEEE. The CDR3 has 13 amino acids. V lost 2 bases and J 7 bases, leaving 12 bases between the germline ends. The CDR3 sequence: CASSLGTFSEAFF. DNA for the CDR3: TGTGCCAGCAGCTTAGGGACATTCAGTGAAGCTTTCTTT.

This chain links TRBV27 with TRBJ1-1, with D tentatively TRBD1 (6 bases). V lost 1 base and J lost 2, with 11 bases in between. This CDR3 has 15 residues. CDR1 and CDR2 (germline): MNHEY, SMNVEV (reference sequence). In DNA form, the CDR3 reads TGTGCCAGCAGTTTATTGGGGGGGACAAACACTGAAGCTTTCTTT. The encoded protein is CASSLLGGTNTEAFF.

The chain couples TRBV6-4 to TRBJ2-7; TRBD2 aligns across 7 bases. The V segment lost 6 bases and the J segment 3 bases; nucleotides outside the gene matches: 11. Germline values: CDR1 MRHNA, CDR2 SNTAGT. The CDR3 is 15 residues long. DNA for the CDR3: TGTGCCAGCAGCCATACACTAGCGTCGCGCTACGAGCAGTACTTC. Its translation: CASSHTLASRYEQYF.

V is TRBV14 and J is TRBJ2-2, with 8 bases aligning to TRBD1. Germline V gene lookup returns CDR1 SGHDN and CDR2 FVKESK. Trimming at V came to 3 bases and at J to 1 base, leaving 4 bases not matched to a gene. The CDR3 loop spans 16 amino acids. The CDR3 sequence is CASSHPGQGNTGELFF. In nucleotides, the CDR3 is TGTGCCAGCAGCCATCCTGGACAGGGGAACACCGGGGAGCTGTTTTTT.

The chain links TRBV27 to TRBJ2-3; D ambiguous. Trimming took off 3 bases at V and 2 bases at J, with 6 bases between the two ends. Germline V gives CDR1 MNHEY, CDR2 SMNVEV (reference sequence). The CDR3 spans 13 residues. The CDR3 nucleotides are TGTGCCAGCAGTTTGGGCGTCACAGATACGCAGTATTTT. Amino acid sequence: CASSLGVTDTQYF.

This clone has just a few counts. This CDR3 is also generated by other DNA sequences in the sample. The chain recombines TRBV6-5 with TRBJ1-2; D unclear. The CDR3 runs 14 residues. Germline-derived CDR1 and CDR2 are MNHEY and SVGAGI. V dropped 0 bases and J dropped 4 bases, with 9 bases sitting between them. In DNA, the CDR3 is TGTGCCAGCAGTTACTCGCCAGATACCTATGGCTACACCTTC. Translated, it gives CASSYSPDTYGYTF.

This chain uses TRBV30 with TRBJ1-2, with a weak D call TRBD1 (6 bases). From germline, CDR1 is GTSNPN and CDR2 SVGIG (reference sequence). The CDR3 runs 15 residues. With 3 bases removed from V and 4 bases from J, the gap between germline ends came to 18 bases. Written as DNA, the CDR3 is TGTGCCTGGAGCGATCAGGGAATAGGGGGCTATGGCTACACCTTC. It specifies CAWSDQGIGGYGYTF.

This clone was counted only a few times. Compared with germline, one end of the junction differs, possibly owing to a read error. The chain joins TRBV7-7 to TRBJ1-1; D is ambiguous. CDR3 length: 13 residues. The germline CDR1 and CDR2 sequences are SSHAT and FNYEAQ (reference sequence). The CDR3 loop is CASTPLVGSEAFF. In nucleotides, the CDR3 is TGTGCTAGCACCCCCCTTGTGGGGAGTGAAGCTTTCTTT. The full variable domain, rest sourced from reference TRBV7-7 and TRBJ1-1, is GAGVSQSPRYKVTKRGQDVTLRCDPISSHATLYWYQQALGQGPEFLTYFNYEAQPDKSGLPSDRFSAERPEGSISTLTIQRTEQRDSAMYRCASTPLVGSEAFFGQGTRLTVV.

The chain couples TRBV7-2 to TRBJ1-6; TRBD1 might be the D (6 bases). V was clipped by 5 bases and J by 4 bases, with 9 bases between them. CDR3 length: 14 residues. Germline V gene lookup returns CDR1 SGHTA and CDR2 FQGNSA. The CDR3 bases are TGTGCCAGCAGCACAGGGTTTTATAATTCACCCCTCCACTTT. The encoded protein is CASSTGFYNSPLHF.

V usage is TRBV11-2 and J usage is TRBJ2-6; 7 bases are a match to TRBD1. V shed 5 bases and J 2 bases; nucleotides not matched to a gene: 12. In germline, CDR1 is SGHAT, CDR2 FQNNGV. There are 18 residues in the CDR3. The CDR3 bases are TGTGCCAGCAGCCTACGGGGACAGAAATTTACTGGGGCCAACGTCCTGACTTTC. Protein product: CASSLRGQKFTGANVLTF.

This chain uses TRBV6-6 with TRBJ2-7, with 11 nucleotides matching TRBD2. Per the germline V gene, CDR1 is MNHNY and CDR2 is SVGAGI (reference sequence). With 5 bases clipped from V and 6 bases from J, the junction kept 9 bases outside the gene matches. The CDR3 is made up of 15 amino acids. The CDR3 DNA reads as TGTGCCAGCAGTCCTATAGCGGGAGGGCAGACCGAGCAGTACTTC. Amino acid sequence: CASSPIAGGQTEQYF.